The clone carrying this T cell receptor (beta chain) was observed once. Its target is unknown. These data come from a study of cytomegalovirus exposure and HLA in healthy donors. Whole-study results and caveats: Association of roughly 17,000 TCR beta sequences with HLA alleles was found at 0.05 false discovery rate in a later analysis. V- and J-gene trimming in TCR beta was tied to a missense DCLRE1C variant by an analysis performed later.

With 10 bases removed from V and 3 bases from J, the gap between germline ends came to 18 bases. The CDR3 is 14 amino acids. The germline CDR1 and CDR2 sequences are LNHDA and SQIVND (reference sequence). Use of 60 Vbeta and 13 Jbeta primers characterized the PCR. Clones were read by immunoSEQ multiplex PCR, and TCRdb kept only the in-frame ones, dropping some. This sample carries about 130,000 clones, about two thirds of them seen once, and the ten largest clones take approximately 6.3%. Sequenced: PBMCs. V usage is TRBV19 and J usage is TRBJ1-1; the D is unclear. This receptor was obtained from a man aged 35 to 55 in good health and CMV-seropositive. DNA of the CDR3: TGTGCCATTCAAATTTCGGGGAGGGACACTGAAGCTTTCTTT. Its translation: CAIQISGRDTEAFF.